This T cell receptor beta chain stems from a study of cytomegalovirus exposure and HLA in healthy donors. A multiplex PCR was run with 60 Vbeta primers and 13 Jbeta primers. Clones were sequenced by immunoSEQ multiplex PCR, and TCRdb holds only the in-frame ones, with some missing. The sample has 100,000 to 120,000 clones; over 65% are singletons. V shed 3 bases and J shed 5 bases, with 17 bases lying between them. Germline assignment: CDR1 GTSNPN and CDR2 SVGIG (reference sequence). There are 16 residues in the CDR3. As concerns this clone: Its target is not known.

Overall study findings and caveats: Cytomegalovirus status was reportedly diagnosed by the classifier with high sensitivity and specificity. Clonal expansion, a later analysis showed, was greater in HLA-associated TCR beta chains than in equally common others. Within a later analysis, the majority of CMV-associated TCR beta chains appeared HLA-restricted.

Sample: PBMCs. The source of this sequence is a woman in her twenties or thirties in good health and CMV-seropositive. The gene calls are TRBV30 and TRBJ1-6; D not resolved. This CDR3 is CAWSPGALFDNSPLHF. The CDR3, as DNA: TGTGCCTGGAGCCCCGGTGCCCTCTTCGATAATTCACCCCTCCACTTT.